Sequencing of this TCR beta chain was carried out in a study of blood T cell repertoires in COVID-19. Only in-frame clones appear in the TCRdb table, and some are missing; sequencing was by immunoSEQ multiplex PCR. The sample yields around 300,000 clones, nearly 90% seen once. The study drew participants aged 18 to 89 years from around 24 US areas. Membership in each cohort depended on participant-reported clinical history. Per the germline V gene, CDR1 is KGHDR and CDR2 is SFDVKD. CDR3 length: 11 amino acids. V lost 4 bases to trimming and J lost 6 bases, with 6 bases between them. The table lists this clone with a count of one.

The clonotype was recovered from a woman aged 18-30 years with acute COVID-19. Specimen: PBMCs or T cells enriched from blood (not recorded which). This chain connects TRBV24-1 to TRBJ2-7; a weak D match, TRBD2 (6 bases). Written as DNA, the CDR3 is TGTGCCACCAGTGAGGGAGGCGAGCAGTACTTC. Translating it yields CATSEGGEQYF.